A selection of T cell receptor beta chains follows, all from one sample in a study of persistence of HIV-infected CD4 T cells. Using immunoSEQ multiplex PCR, the repertoire was profiled, and TCRdb retains in-frame clones only, with some absent. The data contain about 36,000 clones, over 75% of them singletons. No antigen is known for these receptors. Source: cultured CD4+ T cells from PBMCs, taken from a patient who received antiretroviral therapy. The receptors were sampled from an adult with HIV. The donor label of this sample is uncertain. Each CDR3 is given with its conserved first and last residue. The order of the fields is J gene, V gene, clone size, D gene, CDR3 protein, CDR3 DNA. D genes are given only for firm matches. The size field is filled for only some rows; it gives once, few, many or a size class.

J: TRBJ1-4; V: TRBV4-1; size: -; D: -; CDR3: CASSPEGQGEKLFF; DNA: TGCGCCAGCAGCCCCGAGGGCCAGGGTGAAAAACTGTTTTTT
J: TRBJ1-1; V: TRBV19; size: -; D: -; CDR3: CASTRTTRGGMNTEAFF; DNA: TGTGCCAGTACCCGGACAACACGAGGGGGGATGAACACTGAAGCTTTCTTT
J: TRBJ2-3; V: TRBV25-1; size: -; D: -; CDR3: CASSEWDTSTDTQYF; DNA: TGTGCCAGCAGTGAATGGGACACTAGCACAGATACGCAGTATTTT
J: TRBJ2-2; V: TRBV5-1; size: -; D: -; CDR3: CASSFTGWADTGELFF; DNA: TGCGCCAGCAGCTTCACGGGGTGGGCTGACACCGGGGAGCTGTTTTTT
J: TRBJ2-2; V: TRBV2; size: -; D: -; CDR3: CASKYRVPTGELFF; DNA: TGTGCCAGCAAGTATAGGGTTCCCACCGGGGAGCTGTTTTTT
J: TRBJ1-1; V: TRBV28; size: -; D: TRBD1; CDR3: CASSLPAGGLWKAFF; DNA: TGTGCCAGCAGTTTACCCGCAGGGGGCCTTTGGAAAGCTTTCTTT
J: TRBJ1-1; V: TRBV5-1; size: -; D: -; CDR3: CASSLARQVNTEAFF; DNA: TGCGCCAGCAGCTTGGCCCGGCAGGTGAACACTGAAGCTTTCTTT
J: TRBJ2-1; V: TRBV21-1; size: -; D: -; CDR3: CASSKARTGGSYNEQFF; DNA: TGTGCCAGCAGCAAAGCACGGACAGGGGGATCCTACAATGAGCAGTTCTTC
J: TRBJ1-2; V: TRBV19; size: -; D: TRBD1; CDR3: CASSAQRDSNYGYTF; DNA: TGTGCCAGTAGTGCCCAAAGGGACAGCAACTATGGCTACACCTTC
J: TRBJ2-2; V: TRBV19; size: -; D: TRBD1; CDR3: CASSIDVPGQVQNTGELFF; DNA: TGTGCCAGTAGTATAGATGTCCCGGGACAGGTTCAAAACACCGGGGAGCTGTTTTTT
J: TRBJ1-1; V: TRBV6-2/TRBV6-3; size: -; D: -; CDR3: CASSYPRGRKDTEAFF; DNA: TGTGCCAGCAGTTACCCACGAGGGAGGAAGGACACTGAAGCTTTCTTT
J: TRBJ2-3; V: TRBV19; size: once; D: -; CDR3: CASRPGPSTDTQYF; DNA: TGTGCCAGTAGGCCGGGACCGAGCACAGATACGCAGTATTTT
J: TRBJ2-2; V: TRBV4-1; size: few; D: TRBD1; CDR3: CASSRAGTGGFGELFF; DNA: TGCGCCAGCAGCCGAGCCGGGACAGGGGGTTTTGGGGAGCTGTTTTTT
J: TRBJ2-7; V: TRBV28; size: -; D: TRBD1; CDR3: CASRSYRGPYEQYF; DNA: TGTGCCAGCAGGAGTTACAGGGGTCCCTACGAGCAGTACTTC
J: TRBJ2-2; V: TRBV9; size: -; D: -; CDR3: CASRGTGELFF; DNA: TGTGCCAGCAGGGGTACCGGGGAGCTGTTTTTT
J: TRBJ2-2; V: TRBV5-4; size: -; D: -; CDR3: CASSQGGVPYTGELFF; DNA: TGTGCCAGCAGCCAGGGTGGGGTTCCGTACACCGGGGAGCTGTTTTTT
J: TRBJ1-5; V: TRBV7-6; size: medium-sized; D: -; CDR3: CASNRRALVDQPQHF; DNA: TGTGCCAGCAACCGGAGGGCTTTGGTGGATCAGCCCCAGCATTTT
J: TRBJ1-3; V: TRBV2; size: -; D: -; CDR3: CASSEGRNTIYF; DNA: TGTGCCAGCAGTGAAGGGAGAAACACCATATATTTT
J: TRBJ1-6; V: TRBV6-5; size: -; D: -; CDR3: CASSEDSSYNSPLHF; DNA: TGTGCCAGCAGCGAGGACAGCTCCTATAATTCACCCCTCCACTTT
J: TRBJ2-7; V: TRBV28; size: -; D: -; CDR3: CASGIIGTVYEQYF; DNA: TGTGCCAGCGGTATCATCGGGACGGTCTACGAGCAGTACTTC
J: TRBJ2-3; V: TRBV29-1; size: -; D: -; CDR3: CSVAVVTDTQYF; DNA: TGCAGCGTTGCGGTCGTCACAGATACGCAGTATTTT
J: TRBJ1-1; V: TRBV3-1/TRBV3-2; size: -; D: -; CDR3: CASSPSRAGTEAFF; DNA: TGTGCCAGCAGCCCCTCGCGGGCGGGAACTGAAGCTTTCTTT
J: TRBJ1-2; V: TRBV18; size: -; D: -; CDR3: CASSPNLQITDGYTF; DNA: TGTGCCAGCTCACCAAATCTGCAGATAACGGATGGCTACACCTTC